One sample yielded the 20 T cell receptor beta chains listed below, sequenced in a study of follicular helper T cells after annual influenza vaccination. Sequencing was performed with immunoSEQ multiplex PCR; in TCRdb, only in-frame clones are kept and a portion is missing. The sample consists of 400 to 500 clones, roughly 80% of them appearing once. Described time point: 2015-2016 season, 7 days after influenza vaccination. Sequenced here: CXCR5+ CD38+ circulating T follicular helper cells from blood, sampled 7 days after influenza vaccination. Subset in this sample: circulating Tfh, non-naive CD4+CXCR5+PD-1+ (ICOS+CD38+ or ICOS-CD38-). The receptors derive from an adult who received the influenza vaccine.

This chain uses TRBV19 with TRBJ2-7; D is ambiguous. CDR3 length: 13 residues. The V gene's germline CDR1 is LNHDA and CDR2 SQIVND (reference sequence). The V gene lost 3 bases and the J gene lost 3 bases, with 9 bases spanning the gap. CDR3 nucleotide sequence: TGTGCCAGTAGTATCCTCAACAGCTACGAGCAGTACTTC. This gives the protein CASSILNSYEQYF.

This rearrangement joins TRBV6-1 to TRBJ2-1; 8 bases map to TRBD2. Germline V gene data show CDR1 as MNHNS and CDR2 as SASEGT. This CDR3 has 18 residues. V dropped 2 bases and J dropped 8; count of bases not matched to a gene: 17. Here the CDR3 DNA reads TGTGCCAGCAGTGAAATGGTCCGTATGGCGGGAGGAGAAGATGAGCAGTTCTTC. This codes for CASSEMVRMAGGEDEQFF.

This chain joins TRBV7-2 and TRBJ2-3, with a tentative D call TRBD2 (6 bases). Trimming removed 7 bases at V and 4 bases at J, with 15 bases between. The length of the CDR3 is 14 residues. CDR1 is SGHTA, CDR2 FQGNSA, per germline. The CDR3 nucleotides are TGTGCCAGCATCCCGGGAGTGTGGGCAGATACGCAGTATTTT. Residues: CASIPGVWADTQYF.

This clone occurred a few times. The V gene is TRBV7-2, the J gene TRBJ2-4; the D is unclear. The length of the CDR3 is 14 residues. Trimming took off 1 base at V and 6 bases at J, with 10 bases between the two ends. The germline V gene encodes CDR1 SGHTA and CDR2 FQGNSA. The CDR3 nucleotides are TGTGCCAGCAGCTTAGGTGCGGAACCAAACATTCAGTACTTC. Encoded protein: CASSLGAEPNIQYF.

The chain joins TRBV7-9 to TRBJ1-1; D perhaps matches TRBD1 (6 bases). Trimming took off 5 bases at V and 5 bases at J, with 15 bases between the two ends. The CDR3 covers 14 residues. Germline V gene lookup returns CDR1 SEHNR and CDR2 FQNEAQ (reference sequence). DNA of the CDR3: TGTGCCAGCAGCAACAACAGGGATGGGACTGAAGCTTTCTTT. This encodes CASSNNRDGTEAFF.

This chain links TRBV30 with TRBJ2-4, with D possibly being TRBD1 or TRBD2 (6 bases each). Germline CDR1 reads GTSNPN; CDR2 reads SVGIG (reference sequence). Trimming removed 0 bases from V and 7 bases from J, with 10 bases in between. CDR3 length equals 13 residues. The CDR3, as DNA: TGTGCCTGGAGTGTTTCGGGGGCGAACATTCAGTACTTC. Its translation: CAWSVSGANIQYF.

The chain has TRBV28 and TRBJ2-7, with 8 nucleotides matching TRBD1. The germline V gene encodes CDR1 MDHEN and CDR2 SYDVKM. The CDR3 runs to 15 residues. Trimming cost V 1 base and J 7 bases; bases outside gene matches: 9. This CDR3 is CASSLSGTGPGEQYF. The CDR3 DNA is TGTGCCAGCAGTTTATCCGGGACAGGCCCCGGGGAGCAGTACTTC. The whole variable domain, filled in from reference TRBV28 and TRBJ2-7, reads DVKVTQSSRYLVKRTGEKVFLECVQDMDHENMFWYRQDPGLGLRLIYFSYDVKMKEKGDIPEGYSVSREKKERFSLILESASTNQTSMYLCASSLSGTGPGEQYFGPGTRLTVT.

About this clone: This sample includes further DNA sequences coding for the same CDR3. The chain has TRBV5-1 and TRBJ2-2; 13 bases align to TRBD2. Germline lookup yields CDR1 SGHRS and CDR2 YFSETQ. The length of the CDR3 is 16 residues. Trimming removed 4 bases from V and 6 bases from J; junction bases left unmatched: 6. The CDR3 nucleotides are TGCGCCAGCAGCCCCGGACTAGCGGGAGTTCCCGGGGAGCTGTTTTTT. It encodes CASSPGLAGVPGELFF.

The rearrangement links TRBV2 to TRBJ1-1; D gene ambiguous. The CDR3 extends over 10 amino acids. The germline V and J ends were trimmed by 2 bases and 12 bases, with 7 bases remaining between them. Germline CDR1 SNHLY, CDR2 FYNNEI. The CDR3 DNA is TGTGCCAGCAGTGAAATGGTGTCTTTCTTT. Translating gives CASSEMVSFF. Full variable domain (remainder filled in from reference TRBV2 and TRBJ1-1): EPEVTQTPSHQVTQMGQEVILRCVPISNHLYFYWYRQILGQKVEFLVSFYNNEISEKSEIFDDQFSVERPDGSNFTLKIRSTKLEDSAMYFCASSEMVSFFGQGTRLTVV.

The V call is TRBV5-6, the J call TRBJ2-7; 11 nucleotides match TRBD2. The CDR3 has 16 residues. V shed 4 bases and J 2 bases; nucleotides not matched to a gene: 8. Germline CDR1 and CDR2: SGHDT and YYEEEE. DNA for the CDR3: TGTGCCAGCAGCCGCCCGACTAGCGGGAATCCCTACGAGCAGTACTTC. Translated, it gives CASSRPTSGNPYEQYF. Together with reference TRBV5-6 and TRBJ2-7, the CDR3 gives the full variable domain: DAGVTQSPTHLIKTRGQQVTLRCSPKSGHDTVSWYQQALGQGPQFIFQYYEEEERQRGNFPDRFSGHQFPNYSSELNVNALLLGDSALYLCASSRPTSGNPYEQYFGPGTRLTVT.

The chain has TRBV5-4 and TRBJ2-5; TRBD1 aligns across 9 bases. The ends lost 5 bases at V and 5 bases at J; junction bases unmatched: 7. This CDR3 contains 14 residues. CDR1 and CDR2 from the germline V gene are SGHNT and YYREEE (reference sequence). The CDR3 sequence: CASSSQGAWETQYF. The CDR3 coding sequence is TGTGCCAGCAGTTCACAGGGGGCCTGGGAGACCCAGTACTTC.

V and J are TRBV9 and TRBJ1-1, with no clear D. CDR1 is SGDLS, CDR2 YYNGEE, per germline. The CDR3 spans 13 residues. V lost 3 bases and J lost 2, with 8 bases in between. The CDR3 region has the DNA TGTGCCAGCAGCGCGAGGCCCAACACTGAAGCTTTCTTT. Its protein is CASSARPNTEAFF.

This clone appeared once. J is TRBJ2-7 and V is TRBV7-2, with 14 bases fitting TRBD2. The ends lost 5 bases at V and 3 bases at J; junction bases unmatched: 3. The CDR3 loop spans 15 amino acids. The germline CDR1 and CDR2 sequences are SGHTA and FQGNSA. The CDR3 DNA follows: TGTGCCAGCAGCATGGGACTAGCGGGAGTCTACGAGCAGTACTTC. Protein sequence: CASSMGLAGVYEQYF.

The rearrangement uses TRBV30 and TRBJ2-5; maybe TRBD2 (5 bases). V dropped 2 bases and J dropped 2 bases, with 9 bases sitting between them. The CDR3 consists of 13 residues. Per the germline V gene, CDR1 is GTSNPN and CDR2 is SVGIG (reference sequence). The CDR3 sequence is CAWSLGLQETQYF. The CDR3 region has the DNA TGTGCCTGGAGTCTTGGACTTCAAGAGACCCAGTACTTC.

The chain links TRBV10-2 to TRBJ2-1, with D uncertain. V gave up 6 bases and J gave up 9 bases, with 9 bases separating them. Germline values: CDR1 WSHSY, CDR2 SAAADI. The CDR3 runs to 11 residues. The CDR3 nucleotides read TGCGCCAGCAGGCACGGAGCTGAGCAGTTCTTC. Protein product: CASRHGAEQFF.

The chain combines TRBV12-1 with TRBJ2-7; the DNA was not compared with TRBD1, the D call given in the table. TRBV12-1 is tagged as a pseudogene. The CDR3 runs 14 residues. The CDR3 is CASSCGQAGEEQYF. The CDR3 bases are TGTGCCAGCAGCTGTGGACAGGCCGGGGAGGAGCAGTACTTC.

The J gene is TRBJ1-1, the V gene TRBV18, with D tentatively TRBD1 (5 bases). Trimming cost V 3 bases and J 4 bases, with 12 bases left between them. The CDR3 totals 14 residues. Germline loops: CDR1 KGHSH, CDR2 LQKENI. CDR3 in amino acids: CASSPGQRRTEAFF. The CDR3 DNA is TGTGCCAGCTCACCGGGGCAGAGACGCACTGAAGCTTTCTTT.

The chain links TRBV5-6 to TRBJ2-3; 7 positions match TRBD2. Germline CDR1 SGHDT, CDR2 YYEEEE. This CDR3 region has 15 residues. V gave up 5 bases and J gave up 1 base; unmatched junction bases: 7. The CDR3 DNA reads as TGTGCCAGCAGGAGGAGCGGGGTGGGCACAGATACGCAGTATTTT. This codes for CASRRSGVGTDTQYF. Based on the CDR3 plus reference TRBV5-6 and TRBJ2-3, the full variable domain is DAGVTQSPTHLIKTRGQQVTLRCSPKSGHDTVSWYQQALGQGPQFIFQYYEEEERQRGNFPDRFSGHQFPNYSSELNVNALLLGDSALYLCASRRSGVGTDTQYFGPGTRLTVL.

V is TRBV4-3 and J is TRBJ2-3; TRBD2 matches 9 bases. This CDR3 spans 18 amino acids. The ends lost 0 bases at V and 1 base at J; junction bases unmatched: 8. Germline V lookup: CDR1 LGHNA, CDR2 YSLEER. The DNA for the CDR3 is TGCGCCAGCAGCCAAGATCGGGCTAGCGGGATGGGCACAGATACGCAGTATTTT. Amino acid sequence: CASSQDRASGMGTDTQYF.

The table lists this clone with a count of one. The V and J genes are TRBV7-2 and TRBJ1-5; no clear D. The V and J ends lost 1 base and 7 bases respectively, with 17 bases between them. In germline, CDR1 is SGHTA, CDR2 FQGNSA. The CDR3 runs 16 residues. CDR3 protein: CASSLDLAGSGQPQHF. The CDR3 region has the DNA TGTGCCAGCAGCTTAGATCTTGCCGGGAGCGGGCAGCCCCAGCATTTT.